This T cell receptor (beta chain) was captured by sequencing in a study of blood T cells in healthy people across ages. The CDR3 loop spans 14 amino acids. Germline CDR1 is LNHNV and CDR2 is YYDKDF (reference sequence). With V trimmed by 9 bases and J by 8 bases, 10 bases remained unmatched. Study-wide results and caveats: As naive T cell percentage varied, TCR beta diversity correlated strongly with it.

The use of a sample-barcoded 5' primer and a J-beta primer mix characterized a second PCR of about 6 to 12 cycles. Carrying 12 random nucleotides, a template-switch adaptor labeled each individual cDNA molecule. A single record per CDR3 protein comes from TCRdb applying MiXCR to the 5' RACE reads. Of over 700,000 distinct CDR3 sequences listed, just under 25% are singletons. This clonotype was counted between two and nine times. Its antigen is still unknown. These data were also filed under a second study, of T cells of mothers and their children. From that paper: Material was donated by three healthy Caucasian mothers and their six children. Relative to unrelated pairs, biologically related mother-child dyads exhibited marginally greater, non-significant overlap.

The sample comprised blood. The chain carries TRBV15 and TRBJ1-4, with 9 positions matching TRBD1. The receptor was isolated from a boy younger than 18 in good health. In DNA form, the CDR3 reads TGTGCCACAGGGACAGGGTCAATTCCGGAAAAACTGTTTTTT. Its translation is CATGTGSIPEKLFF.